These 21 T cell receptor beta chains share one sample of origin, sequenced in a study of cytomegalovirus exposure and HLA in healthy donors. The PCR was carried out with 60 Vbeta primers and 13 Jbeta primers. Measured with immunoSEQ multiplex PCR; TCRdb has only the in-frame clones, and not every one. The sample holds about 200,000 clones, roughly four fifths seen once. Sequenced: PBMCs. The receptors stem from a woman aged 45-59 years in good health and CMV-seropositive.

This chain joins TRBV19 and TRBJ1-1; 9 nucleotides agree with TRBD1. This CDR3 has 16 amino acids. The germline gives CDR1 LNHDA, CDR2 SQIVND (reference sequence). V dropped 7 bases and J dropped 6; count of bases not matched to a gene: 15. CDR3 bases: TGTGCCAGTACCATACTTTTCCGGGACAGGGACTCTGAAGCTTTCTTT. Amino acid sequence: CASTILFRDRDSEAFF.

The V call is TRBV6-1, the J call TRBJ1-6, with 10 bases fitting TRBD1. The CDR3 covers 15 residues. Germline CDR1 reads MNHNS; CDR2 reads SASEGT. J gave up 6 bases and V 1 base, and 0 bases lay outside the gene matches. In nucleotides, the CDR3 is TGTGCCAGCAGTGAAGGGACAGGGGGTAATTCACCCCTCCACTTT. This translates into CASSEGTGGNSPLHF.

The gene calls are TRBV12-5 and TRBJ1-2; no clear D gene. Trimming took off 0 bases at V and 8 bases at J, with 16 bases between the two ends. Looked up from germline, CDR1 is LGHNT and CDR2 is FRNRAP. This CDR3 spans 15 amino acids. The CDR3 is CASGLVPPGRGGYTF. Here the CDR3 DNA reads TGTGCTAGTGGTTTGGTACCTCCAGGCCGCGGGGGCTACACCTTC. The entire variable domain, with the rest obtained from reference TRBV12-5 and TRBJ1-2, is as follows: DARVTQTPRHKVTEMGQEVTMRCQPILGHNTVFWYRQTMMQGLELLAYFRNRAPLDDSGMPKDRFSAEMPDATLATLKIQPSEPRDSAVYFCASGLVPPGRGGYTFGSGTRLTVV.

V usage is TRBV11-3 and J usage is TRBJ2-1; 11 bases line up with TRBD2. V gave up 5 bases and J gave up 4 bases; unmatched junction bases: 4. The V gene's germline CDR1 is SGHNT and CDR2 YENEEA. There are 15 residues in the CDR3. CDR3 nucleotides: TGTGCCAGCAGCACTACTAGCGGGGGTTACAATGAGCAGTTCTTC. Residues: CASSTTSGGYNEQFF.

In its sample, this clone was seen a few times. The rearrangement links TRBV21-1 to TRBJ2-4; the table assigns TRBD2, which was not confirmed against the DNA. TRBV21-1 is described as a pseudogene. The CDR3 totals 12 residues. CDR3 in amino acids: CASSKLENIQYF. CDR3 coding DNA: TGTGCCAGCAGCAAACTTGAGAACATTCAGTACTTC.

A remark on this clone: Because it lacks the conserved phenylalanine or tryptophan at the end, this CDR3 is likely a read error. The V call is TRBV9, the J call TRBJ1-4; 9 bases are shared with TRBD1. V trimming: 4 bases; J trimming: 7 bases; junction bases outside the gene matches: 5. Germline V gene lookup returns CDR1 SGDLS and CDR2 YYNGEE. The length of the CDR3 is 14 residues. CDR3 in amino acids: CASSPGTGREKLFS. CDR3 in DNA: TGTGCCAGCAGCCCCGGGACAGGGCGTGAAAAACTGTTTTCT.

The chain joins TRBV2 to TRBJ2-1; 9 bases are shared with TRBD1. With 2 bases clipped from V and 14 bases from J, the junction kept 4 bases outside the gene matches. The germline V gene has CDR1 SNHLY and CDR2 FYNNEI. The CDR3 totals 12 residues. The DNA for the CDR3 is TGTGCCAGCAGTGAAACCCGGGACAGGGAGTTCTTC. The encoded protein is CASSETRDREFF.

This clone occurred a few times. J is TRBJ2-3 and V is TRBV30; D perhaps matches TRBD1 (6 bases). The CDR3 extends over 21 amino acids. V was cut by 0 bases and J by 0 bases, with 28 bases left in between. CDR1 and CDR2 (germline): GTSNPN, SVGIG (reference sequence). The CDR3, as DNA: TGTGCCTGGAGTGTACTGGTAGGCATGGCAGGGGAAGACTCTAGCACAGATACGCAGTATTTT. This gives the protein CAWSVLVGMAGEDSSTDTQYF.

The chain employs TRBV29-1 and TRBJ2-3; 7 bases fit TRBD2. Germline CDR1 and CDR2: SQVTM and ANQGSEA. The CDR3 extends over 14 amino acids. Unmatched junction bases numbered 8, after V lost 4 bases and J lost 4 bases. The CDR3 sequence: CSVALTSRADTQYF. The DNA of the CDR3 is TGCAGCGTTGCCTTGACTAGCCGGGCAGATACGCAGTATTTT.

This chain links TRBV28 with TRBJ2-3; TRBD1 aligns across 10 bases. V was clipped by 3 bases and J by 1 base; unmatched bases: 4. Germline CDR1 is MDHEN and CDR2 is SYDVKM. CDR3 length: 16 residues. The CDR3 DNA sequence: TGTGCCAGCAGTTTGGTCGGGACAGGGGGCACAGATACGCAGTATTTT. It yields the protein CASSLVGTGGTDTQYF.

J is TRBJ2-2 and V is TRBV6-1, with D possibly matching TRBD2 (6 bases). CDR1 and CDR2 (germline): MNHNS, SASEGT. CDR3 length: 14 residues. The germline V and J ends were trimmed by 6 bases and 6 bases, with 14 bases remaining between them. CDR3 nucleotide sequence: TGTGCCAGCAGCCGGGACTCACTCCCCGGGGAGCTGTTTTTT. Translation gives CASSRDSLPGELFF.

CDR3 amino acids: CASSIDRGLRNEQFF. The CDR3 bases are TGTGCCAGCAGCATAGACAGGGGGTTAAGAAATGAGCAGTTCTTC. The V and J genes are TRBV7-2 and TRBJ2-1; 9 bases map to TRBD1. Trimming took 5 bases from V and 7 from J; bases not matched to a gene: 9. The CDR3 runs 15 residues. From germline, CDR1 is SGHTA and CDR2 FQGNSA.

The gene calls are TRBV11-2 and TRBJ2-3, with TRBD2 matching 8 bases. The germline V gene encodes CDR1 SGHAT and CDR2 FQNNGV. There are 16 residues in the CDR3. The junction had 12 bases not matched to a gene; V was cut back by 4 bases and J by 6 bases. CDR3 sequence reads: CASSSYLAGGWDTQYF. In DNA form, the CDR3 reads TGTGCCAGCAGCTCATACCTGGCGGGGGGCTGGGATACGCAGTATTTT. Full variable domain (rest looked up from reference TRBV11-2 and TRBJ2-3): EAGVAQSPRYKIIEKRQSVAFWCNPISGHATLYWYQQILGQGPKLLIQFQNNGVVDDSQLPKDRFSAERLKGVDSTLKIQPAKLEDSAVYLCASSSYLAGGWDTQYFGPGTRLTVL.

The genes are TRBV6-5 and TRBJ1-1; 9 nucleotides match TRBD1. V was clipped by 2 bases and J by 2 bases; unmatched bases: 3. Germline values: CDR1 MNHEY, CDR2 SVGAGI. CDR3 length: 15 amino acids. The chain's CDR3 is CASSYTDRGNTEAFF. The DNA of the CDR3 is TGTGCCAGCAGTTACACGGACAGGGGAAACACTGAAGCTTTCTTT.

This sequence joins TRBV28 and TRBJ1-1, with a weak D call TRBD1 (6 bases). The germline V gene encodes CDR1 MDHEN and CDR2 SYDVKM. Trimming pared 7 bases from V and 3 bases from J, leaving 15 bases between. The CDR3 extends over 14 amino acids. CDR3 loop: CASIPGAYDTEAFF. CDR3 in DNA: TGTGCCAGCATCCCAGGGGCCTATGACACTGAAGCTTTCTTT.

CDR3 coding DNA: TGTGCCAGCAGTGACAGGGGGCGAAGTCAGCCCCAGCATTTT. The encoded protein is CASSDRGRSQPQHF. This chain uses TRBV27 with TRBJ1-5, with TRBD1 matching 10 bases. Germline CDR1 reads MNHEY; CDR2 reads SMNVEV (reference sequence). The CDR3 is 14 amino acids. V was pared by 5 bases and J by 6 bases, with 4 bases of the junction left unmatched.

This chain joins TRBV6-5 and TRBJ1-3; D might be TRBD1 (5 bases). Trimming took off 2 bases at V and 0 bases at J, with 8 bases between the two ends. The CDR3 consists of 15 residues. Germline V CDR1 and CDR2: MNHEY, SVGAGI. The CDR3 DNA sequence: TGTGCCAGCAGTTACCAGGGTAGCTCTGGAAACACCATATATTTT. Its protein is CASSYQGSSGNTIYF.

This chain links TRBV5-1 with TRBJ1-6; the D gene is possibly TRBD1 (6 bases). CDR1 and CDR2 from the germline V gene are SGHRS and YFSETQ. Trimming left V 0 bases short and J 9 bases short, with 10 bases between. There are 14 residues in the CDR3. CDR3 nucleotide sequence: TGCGCCAGCAGCTTGGACAGGGTTGGTTCACCCCTCCACTTT. This gives the protein CASSLDRVGSPLHF.

V is TRBV30 and J is TRBJ1-1; D possibly corresponds to TRBD1 (5 bases). Germline CDR1 and CDR2: GTSNPN and SVGIG (reference sequence). Trimming took off 5 bases at V and 4 bases at J, with 11 bases between the two ends. CDR3 length equals 12 residues. The CDR3 region is CAWETGGTEAFF. The CDR3 DNA is TGTGCCTGGGAAACCGGGGGCACTGAAGCTTTCTTT.

This clone was counted between two and nine times. The rearrangement uses TRBV18 and TRBJ2-5; 11 bases are a match to TRBD2. Germline loops: CDR1 KGHSH, CDR2 LQKENI. V lost 6 bases to trimming and J lost 2 bases; unmatched junction nucleotides: 17. The CDR3 extends over 19 amino acids. CDR3 bases: TGTGCCAGCTCCTCCAGGACAGGGTCCCCTAGCGGGGGGCAAGAGACCCAGTACTTC. It encodes CASSSRTGSPSGGQETQYF.

The V call is TRBV28, the J call TRBJ1-4, with D uncertain. V was cut by 7 bases and J by 4 bases, with 7 bases left in between. Germline V gene sequence: CDR1 MDHEN, CDR2 SYDVKM. The CDR3 runs to 12 residues. Here the CDR3 DNA reads TGTGCCAGCAACTCGGTTAATGAAAAACTGTTTTTT. Translating it yields CASNSVNEKLFF.